The sequence of this T cell receptor beta chain was determined in a study of shared clonotypes between healthy human individuals. In the naive CD8 group, cells lacked CD45RO and were positively selected for CCR7, so terminally differentiated effector memory CD45RA+ cells were left out. Study-level results: An anticipated effect of sequencing depth on clonotype sharing among donors was recognized.

An approximately 200 ng quantity of DNA, 29,000 or so T cell genomes, went into the sorted-subset replicate PCRs. Only in-frame clones appear in the TCRdb table, and some are missing; sequencing was by immunoSEQ multiplex PCR. The sample lists about 590,000 clones, 95% to 96% occurring once. Trimming cost V 2 bases and J 4 bases, with 11 bases left between them. The germline CDR1 and CDR2 sequences are MDHEN and SYDVKM. The CDR3 is 14 residues long. Concerning this clone itself: The antigen remains unidentified.

Sample: naive CD8+ T cells sorted from blood. The V gene is TRBV28, the J gene TRBJ1-2; D unresolved. The sequence derives from a woman aged 25 to 39 in good health. The CDR3 region has the DNA TGTGCCAGCAGTTTAATGGGTTTATTCTATGGCTACACCTTC. Encoded protein: CASSLMGLFYGYTF.